These 16 T cell receptor beta chains came from one sample sequenced in a study of blood T cell repertoires in COVID-19. TCRdb's table, derived via immunoSEQ multiplex PCR, lists solely in-frame clones and lacks some. The data contain approximately 300,000 clones, 85% to 95% of them seen just once; the ten biggest clones take up around 4.2%. Material: PBMCs or T cells enriched from blood (not recorded which). These receptor sequences come from a young woman who had been exposed to COVID-19.

This chain links TRBV20-1 with TRBJ1-2, with 7 positions matching TRBD1. Unmatched junction bases numbered 11, after V lost 3 bases and J lost 7 bases. This CDR3 is 14 amino acids long. Germline V gene sequence: CDR1 DFQATT, CDR2 SNEGSKA (reference sequence). CDR3 protein: CSASLDRARGGYTF. The CDR3 DNA is TGCAGTGCTAGTTTAGACAGGGCCCGGGGTGGCTACACCTTC.

The V gene is TRBV10-3, the J gene TRBJ1-5, with D unresolved. The CDR3 loop spans 12 amino acids. The germline CDR1 and CDR2 sequences are ENHRY and SYGVKD. V was clipped by 6 bases and J by 7 bases, with 10 bases between them. Here the CDR3 reads CAISQSAQPQHF. Written as DNA, the CDR3 is TGTGCCATCAGCCAGTCCGCCCAGCCCCAGCATTTT.

The chain links TRBV19 to TRBJ1-2; 9 positions agree with TRBD1. The CDR3 is 16 amino acids. Germline loops: CDR1 LNHDA, CDR2 SQIVND (reference sequence). V trimming: 4 bases; J trimming: 1 base; junction bases outside the gene matches: 7. The CDR3 is CASSTTGTGFNYGYTF. In DNA form, the CDR3 reads TGTGCCAGTAGTACCACCGGGACAGGGTTTAACTATGGCTACACCTTC.

The V gene is TRBV9, the J gene TRBJ1-2; TRBD1 aligns across 8 bases. The junction had 4 bases not matched to a gene; V was cut back by 4 bases and J by 2 bases. The germline V gene encodes CDR1 SGDLS and CDR2 YYNGEE. The CDR3 consists of 14 residues. The CDR3: CASSTGQGNYGYTF. CDR3 nucleotide sequence: TGTGCCAGCAGCACTGGACAGGGAAACTATGGCTACACCTTC.

V and J are TRBV9 and TRBJ1-1; 7 bases align to TRBD1. The CDR3 has 15 residues. Germline loops: CDR1 SGDLS, CDR2 YYNGEE. After removal of 3 bases from V and 1 base from J, the junction contained 6 bases not matched to a gene. CDR3 region: CASSAGGQSNTEAFF. CDR3 coding DNA: TGTGCCAGCAGCGCCGGGGGACAGTCGAACACTGAAGCTTTCTTT.

The V gene is TRBV5-1, the J gene TRBJ1-4; tentative D call: TRBD1 (5 bases). CDR3 length equals 15 residues. Per germline, CDR1 SGHRS and CDR2 YFSETQ. V dropped 1 base and J dropped 4 bases, with 11 bases sitting between them. The CDR3 DNA reads TGCGCCAGCAGCTTGAAAGAGACAGTTAATGAAAAACTGTTTTTT. Protein: CASSLKETVNEKLFF.

V and J are TRBV7-3 and TRBJ2-3; D might be TRBD1 (6 bases). The germline V gene has CDR1 SGHTA and CDR2 FQGTGA. With 0 bases removed from V and 0 bases from J, the gap between germline ends came to 10 bases. The CDR3 has 16 amino acids. The CDR3 coding sequence is TGTGCCAGCAGCTTAACGGGGGCCGGTAGCACAGATACGCAGTATTTT. The encoded protein is CASSLTGAGSTDTQYF.

The chain couples TRBV11-3 to TRBJ2-2, with a weak D call TRBD2 (7 bases). Per the germline V gene, CDR1 is SGHNT and CDR2 is YENEEA. Trimming shortened V by 5 bases and J by 5 bases, and 15 bases separated the two germline ends. The CDR3 is 15 amino acids. For the CDR3, the DNA is TGTGCCAGCAGCGAAGGGGGGGCGCATACCGGGGAGCTGTTTTTT. Its protein product is CASSEGGAHTGELFF.

The CDR3 DNA is TGCGCCAGCAGCTTGGGGGTCGGGGATTATGGCTACACCTTC. Translated, it gives CASSLGVGDYGYTF. The gene calls are TRBV5-1 and TRBJ1-2; D gene ambiguous. The CDR3 runs to 14 residues. Germline values: CDR1 SGHRS, CDR2 YFSETQ. The germline V and J ends were trimmed by 0 bases and 5 bases, with 11 bases remaining between them.

The rearrangement uses TRBV28 and TRBJ1-1; D may be TRBD1 (5 bases). V was cut by 7 bases and J by 12 bases, with 15 bases left in between. Germline CDR1 and CDR2: MDHEN and SYDVKM. The CDR3 runs 11 residues. The CDR3 reads CASTVRGRPFF. In DNA, the CDR3 is TGTGCCAGCACCGTTCGGGGGAGGCCTTTCTTT.

Here the CDR3 DNA reads TGTGCCAGCAGTTTCCGTTTCTCCTACGAGCAGTACTTC. This gives the protein CASSFRFSYEQYF. The J gene is TRBJ2-7, the V gene TRBV27; D gene unclear. Trimming took off 3 bases at V and 0 bases at J, with 6 bases between the two ends. The V gene's germline CDR1 is MNHEY and CDR2 SMNVEV (reference sequence). This CDR3 spans 13 amino acids.

The J gene is TRBJ2-3, the V gene TRBV9; D may be TRBD2 (5 bases). V lost 3 bases to trimming and J lost 5 bases, with 7 bases between them. CDR3 length: 12 amino acids. Germline CDR1 is SGDLS and CDR2 is YYNGEE. Written as DNA, the CDR3 is TGTGCCAGCAGCGCCGGAGGAGATACGCAGTATTTT. This sequence encodes CASSAGGDTQYF.

The chain recombines TRBV27 with TRBJ1-2; no clear D. The CDR3 contains 14 residues. V lost 2 bases to trimming and J lost 0 bases, with 7 bases between them. Per the germline V gene, CDR1 is MNHEY and CDR2 is SMNVEV (reference sequence). CDR3 region: CASSLTGTNYGYTF. The CDR3 bases are TGTGCCAGCAGTTTAACCGGGACTAACTATGGCTACACCTTC.

For this clone: At the DNA level, this CDR3 is encoded by other sequences in the same sample as well. This sequence joins TRBV5-1 and TRBJ1-2; tentatively, D is TRBD1 (6 bases). V was shortened by 0 bases and J by 2 bases, with 8 bases between the two germline ends. From germline, CDR1 is SGHRS and CDR2 YFSETQ. CDR3 length: 14 residues. The CDR3 loop reads CASSLGTGNYGYTF. The CDR3 nucleotides read TGCGCCAGCAGCTTGGGTACAGGGAACTATGGCTACACCTTC.

The V gene is TRBV30, the J gene TRBJ1-6, with 9 nucleotides matching TRBD1. Trimming took 2 bases from V and 6 from J; bases not matched to a gene: 8. Germline V gene sequence: CDR1 GTSNPN, CDR2 SVGIG (reference sequence). This CDR3 spans 16 amino acids. The DNA of the CDR3 is TGTGCCTGGAGTATAACGAGGACAGGGGTTAATTCACCCCTCCACTTT. Translated, it gives CAWSITRTGVNSPLHF.

This chain joins TRBV10-1 and TRBJ2-3, with 8 bases fitting TRBD1. CDR1 and CDR2 from the germline V gene are WNHNN and SYGVQD (reference sequence). V gave up 5 bases and J gave up 2 bases; unmatched junction bases: 9. CDR3 length: 16 amino acids. The CDR3 here is CASSPRGHSPTDTQYF. In DNA form, the CDR3 reads TGCGCCAGCAGTCCCAGGGGGCATTCCCCCACAGATACGCAGTATTTT.